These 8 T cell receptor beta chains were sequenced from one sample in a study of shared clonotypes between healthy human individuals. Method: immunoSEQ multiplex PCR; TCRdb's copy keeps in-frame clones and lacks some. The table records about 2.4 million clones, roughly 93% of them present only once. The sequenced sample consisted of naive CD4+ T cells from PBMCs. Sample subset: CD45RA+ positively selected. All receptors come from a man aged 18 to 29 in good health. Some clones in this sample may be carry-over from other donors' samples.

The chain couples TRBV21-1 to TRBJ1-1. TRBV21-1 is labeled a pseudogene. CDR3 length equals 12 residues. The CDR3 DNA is TGTGCCAGCAACCCGGGGCGCTCTAAAGCTTTCTTT. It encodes CASNPGRSKAFF.

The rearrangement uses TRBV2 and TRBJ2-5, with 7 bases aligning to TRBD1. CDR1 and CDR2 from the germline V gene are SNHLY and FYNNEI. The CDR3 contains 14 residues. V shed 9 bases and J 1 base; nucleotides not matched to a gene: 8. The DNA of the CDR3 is TGTGCCAGTAACAGGGGAATGGGCCAAGAGACCCAGTACTTC. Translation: CASNRGMGQETQYF.

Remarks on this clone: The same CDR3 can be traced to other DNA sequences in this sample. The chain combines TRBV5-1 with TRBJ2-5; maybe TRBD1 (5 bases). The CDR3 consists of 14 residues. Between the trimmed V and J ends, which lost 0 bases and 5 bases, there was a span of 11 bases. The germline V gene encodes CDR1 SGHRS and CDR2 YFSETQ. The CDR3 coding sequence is TGCGCCAGCAGCTTGGAAGGGGCGCGGGAGACCCAGTACTTC. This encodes CASSLEGARETQYF.

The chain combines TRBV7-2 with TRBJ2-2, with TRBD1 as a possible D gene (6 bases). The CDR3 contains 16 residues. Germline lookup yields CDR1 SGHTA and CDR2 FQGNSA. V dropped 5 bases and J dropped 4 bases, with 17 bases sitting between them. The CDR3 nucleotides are TGTGCCAGCAGCCCTAGGACAGTCCGGGGCACCGGGGAGCTGTTTTTT. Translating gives CASSPRTVRGTGELFF.

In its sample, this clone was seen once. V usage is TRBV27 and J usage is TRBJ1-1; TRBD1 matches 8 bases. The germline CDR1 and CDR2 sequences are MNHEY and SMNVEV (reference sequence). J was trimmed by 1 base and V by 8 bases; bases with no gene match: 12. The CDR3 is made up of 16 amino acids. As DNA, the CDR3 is TGTGCCAGCTCATCCTACGGGACAGGTCCGAACACTGAAGCTTTCTTT. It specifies CASSSYGTGPNTEAFF.

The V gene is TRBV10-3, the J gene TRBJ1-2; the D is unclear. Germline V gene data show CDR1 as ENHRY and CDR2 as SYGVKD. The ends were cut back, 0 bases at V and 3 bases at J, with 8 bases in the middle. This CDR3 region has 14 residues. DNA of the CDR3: TGTGCCATCAGTGAGTCGAGTCTGGACTATGGCTACACCTTC. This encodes CAISESSLDYGYTF.

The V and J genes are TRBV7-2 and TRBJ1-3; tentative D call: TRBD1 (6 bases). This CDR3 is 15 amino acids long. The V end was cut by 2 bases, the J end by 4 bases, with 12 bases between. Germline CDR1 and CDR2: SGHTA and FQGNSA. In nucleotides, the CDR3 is TGTGCCAGCAGCTTAACGGGACACCAGGGAAACACCATATATTTT. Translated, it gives CASSLTGHQGNTIYF. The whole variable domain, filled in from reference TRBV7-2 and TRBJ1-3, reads GAGVSQSPSNKVTEKGKDVELRCDPISGHTALYWYRQSLGQGLEFLIYFQGNSAPDKSGLPSDRFSAERTGGSVSTLTIQRTQQEDSAVYLCASSLTGHQGNTIYFGEGSWLTVV.

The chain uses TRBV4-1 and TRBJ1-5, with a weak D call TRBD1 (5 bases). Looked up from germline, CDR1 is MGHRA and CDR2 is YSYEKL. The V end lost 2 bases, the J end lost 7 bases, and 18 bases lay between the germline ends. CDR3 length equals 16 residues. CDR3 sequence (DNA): TGCGCCAGCAGCCAAACGGGGATATCAGGGCGCCAGCCCCAGCATTTT. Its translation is CASSQTGISGRQPQHF.